Listed below are T cell receptor beta chains from one sample, sequenced in a study of OX40 agonist ivuxolimab in advanced cancers. TCRdb keeps only in-frame clones here, not all; method: immunoSEQ multiplex PCR. This table holds about 53,000 clones, approximately 84% found once. The sequences come from CD4+ or CD8+ T cells sorted from blood, collected in a trial of the OX40 agonist ivuxolimab. The receptors were sampled from an adult with an advanced solid tumor such as melanoma, head and neck, liver or kidney cancer. Both conserved end residues are part of each CDR3. The D gene is left open where the match is weak. The listing skips clone size in some rows; elsewhere it reads once, few, many or a size class.

cdr3_nt	cdr3_aa	j_call	d_call	clone_size	v_call
TGTGCCAGCAGCTCGGCACGAGCGGGAGGCCCTAGGCCCTACGAGCAGTACTTC	CASSSARAGGPRPYEQYF	TRBJ2-7	TRBD2	-	TRBV7-9
TGTGCCAGCAGCTCGCCTGGACAGGGTCGGCTTTATGGCTACACCTTC	CASSSPGQGRLYGYTF	TRBJ1-2	TRBD1	-	TRBV27
TGTGCCAGCAGTCGGGCAGGCGGGAACTACAATGAGCAGTTCTTC	CASSRAGGNYNEQFF	TRBJ2-1	-	-	TRBV5-4
TGTGCTAGTGTAAAGGGGCTATCACCATCACCAAGCTACAATGAGCAGTTCTTC	CASVKGLSPSPSYNEQFF	TRBJ2-1	-	-	TRBV12-5
TGTGCCAGCAGTTACTCGGGACAGGGGAATCAGCCCCAGCATTTT	CASSYSGQGNQPQHF	TRBJ1-5	TRBD1	-	TRBV6-5
TGCGCCAGCAGCCCGGACTCAGCTGGTGAAAAACTGTTTTTT	CASSPDSAGEKLFF	TRBJ1-4	-	-	TRBV5-1
TGTGCCAGCAGCTCGTCAGACAGCTCCTACGAGCAGTACTTC	CASSSSDSSYEQYF	TRBJ2-7	-	-	TRBV5-4
TGTGCCAGCTCACCCAGATATGAGAGCGGGAGGAATGAGCAGTTCTTC	CASSPRYESGRNEQFF	TRBJ2-1	TRBD2	-	TRBV18
TGTGCCAGCAGCTTAGGCGGACTAGCGGGCACAGATACGCAGTATTTT	CASSLGGLAGTDTQYF	TRBJ2-3	TRBD2	-	TRBV7-3
TGTGCCAGCAGACCAGACAGGGGGACCACTGAAGCTTTCTTT	CASRPDRGTTEAFF	TRBJ1-1	TRBD1	once	TRBV6-6
TGTGCCAGCAAACGGGGAGCGAACACCGGGGAGCTGTTTTTT	CASKRGANTGELFF	TRBJ2-2	-	-	TRBV6-5
TGTGCCAGCAGCTTGGGGGACAGGTATACCTACGAGCAGTACTTC	CASSLGDRYTYEQYF	TRBJ2-7	TRBD1	-	TRBV5-6
TGTGCCAGCAGTTACTCGAGGGGGGGGGAGCAGTACTTC	CASSYSRGGEQYF	TRBJ2-7	-	medium-sized	TRBV6-6
TGTGCCAGCAGCTTACGTGGAGGCCCGGGACTGCCCTACGAGCAGTACTTC	CASSLRGGPGLPYEQYF	TRBJ2-7	-	-	TRBV11-2
TGTGCCAGCAGCACGGACAGCCCCTATGGCTACACCTTC	CASSTDSPYGYTF	TRBJ1-2	-	-	TRBV7-2
TGTGCCAGCAGTCGCGGACAGCCGATAAACACTGAAGCTTTCTTT	CASSRGQPINTEAFF	TRBJ1-1	-	-	TRBV6-6
TGTGCCAGCAGTTTAGTTGGGGGAAGGAATGAGCAGTTCTTC	CASSLVGGRNEQFF	TRBJ2-1	-	-	TRBV28
TGTGCCAGCAGCCCGCAAGCTAGCGGTTCCTACGAGCAGTACTTC	CASSPQASGSYEQYF	TRBJ2-7	TRBD2	-	TRBV7-8
TGTGCCAGCAGCCCGGCTGGCACTAACTATGGCTACACCTTC	CASSPAGTNYGYTF	TRBJ1-2	-	few	TRBV6-4
TGTGCCAGTAGTAGGCAGGGAGGTGGGGTGGAGACCCAGTACTTC	CASSRQGGGVETQYF	TRBJ2-5	-	-	TRBV19
TGTGCCAGCAGCTTAAGGGACAGGGTGGATCAGCCCCAGCATTTT	CASSLRDRVDQPQHF	TRBJ1-5	TRBD1	-	TRBV7-2
TGTGCCAGTAGTATAGCCAGCGGGGGTCTTTACGAGCAGTACTTC	CASSIASGGLYEQYF	TRBJ2-7	TRBD2	-	TRBV19
TGTGCCAGCAGCTCCCAGACTAGCGGGAGTGGTAGCACAGATACGCAGTATTTT	CASSSQTSGSGSTDTQYF	TRBJ2-3	TRBD2	-	TRBV11-3
TGTGCCAGCAGCCCTGGGACTAGCGTCAATATAGGGCAGTTCTTC	CASSPGTSVNIGQFF	TRBJ2-1	TRBD2	-	TRBV7-2
TGCGCCAGCAGCTTGACAGGGAAGGACACCGGGGAGCTGTTTTTT	CASSLTGKDTGELFF	TRBJ2-2	-	-	TRBV5-1
TGTGCCAGTAGTATCTGGCGGACCACCTCCTACGAGCAGTACTTC	CASSIWRTTSYEQYF	TRBJ2-7	-	once	TRBV19
TGTGCCATCAGTGCCTTGAACACTGAAGCTTTCTTT	CAISALNTEAFF	TRBJ1-1	-	once	TRBV10-3
TGTGCCAGCAGTTTAGCTGGAACAGATACGCAGTATTTT	CASSLAGTDTQYF	TRBJ2-3	-	-	TRBV6-4
TGTGCCAGCAGTTATACGACTAGTCCCTACGAGCAGTACTTC	CASSYTTSPYEQYF	TRBJ2-7	-	many	TRBV28
TGTGCCAGCAGTTACCGGGGGGCTAGCGGGAGTGAGTACTTC	CASSYRGASGSEYF	TRBJ2-4	TRBD2	-	TRBV6-6
TGTGCCAGCTCCCCCGGGACCGGGGAGACCCAGTACTTC	CASSPGTGETQYF	TRBJ2-5	-	-	TRBV18
TGTGCCAGCAGCTCCCTAGGCCCAGCATACGAGCAGTACTTC	CASSSLGPAYEQYF	TRBJ2-7	-	once	TRBV7-2
TGTGCCAGCAGTGAATATAACGGGGGACTAGCGGTCCAAGAGACCCAGTACTTC	CASSEYNGGLAVQETQYF	TRBJ2-5	TRBD2	-	TRBV2
TGTGCCAGCAGCCAACTATTTGAAGCGGGAGGGATTTCTGGGGCCAACGTCCTGACTTTC	CASSQLFEAGGISGANVLTF	TRBJ2-6	TRBD2	-	TRBV14
TGTGCCAGCAACCAGGCCGCTATTAGTAGCTACACCTTC	CASNQAAISSYTF	TRBJ1-2	-	-	TRBV28
TGTGCCAGCGGCGGCGGGACAGGGCGAACCGGGGAGCTGTTTTTT	CASGGGTGRTGELFF	TRBJ2-2	TRBD1	-	TRBV11-2